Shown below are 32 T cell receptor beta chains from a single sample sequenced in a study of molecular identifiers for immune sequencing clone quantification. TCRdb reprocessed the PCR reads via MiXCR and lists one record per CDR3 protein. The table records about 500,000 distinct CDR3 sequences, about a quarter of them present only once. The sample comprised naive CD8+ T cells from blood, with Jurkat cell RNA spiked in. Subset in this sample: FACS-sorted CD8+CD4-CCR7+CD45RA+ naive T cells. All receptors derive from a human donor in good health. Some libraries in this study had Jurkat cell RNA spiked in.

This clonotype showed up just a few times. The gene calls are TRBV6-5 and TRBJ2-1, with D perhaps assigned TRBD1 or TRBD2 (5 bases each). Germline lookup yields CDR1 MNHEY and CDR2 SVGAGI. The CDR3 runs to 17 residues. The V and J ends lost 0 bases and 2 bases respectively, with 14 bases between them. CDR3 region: CASSYSAWGSTYNEQFF. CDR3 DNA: TGTGCCAGCAGTTACTCGGCCTGGGGGAGTACCTACAATGAGCAGTTCTTC.

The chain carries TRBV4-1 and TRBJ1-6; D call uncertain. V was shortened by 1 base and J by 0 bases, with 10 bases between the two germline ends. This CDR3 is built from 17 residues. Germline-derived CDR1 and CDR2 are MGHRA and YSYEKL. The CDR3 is CASSQGRINSYNSPLHF. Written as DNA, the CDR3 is TGCGCCAGCAGCCAAGGCAGAATTAACTCCTATAATTCACCCCTCCACTTT.

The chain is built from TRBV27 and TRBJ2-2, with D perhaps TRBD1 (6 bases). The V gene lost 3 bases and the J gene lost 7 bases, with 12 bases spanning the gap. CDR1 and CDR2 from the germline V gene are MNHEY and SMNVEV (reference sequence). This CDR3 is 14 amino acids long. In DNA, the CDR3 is TGTGCCAGCAGTTTTGGGGGCGGCATCGGGGAGCTGTTTTTT. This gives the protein CASSFGGGIGELFF.

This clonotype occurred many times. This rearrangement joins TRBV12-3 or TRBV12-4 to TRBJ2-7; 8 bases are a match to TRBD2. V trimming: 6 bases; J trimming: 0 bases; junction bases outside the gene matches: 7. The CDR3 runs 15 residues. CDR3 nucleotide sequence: TGTGCCAGCAGACCCTCAGCGGGGGCCTCCTACGAGCAGTACTTC. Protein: CASRPSAGASYEQYF.

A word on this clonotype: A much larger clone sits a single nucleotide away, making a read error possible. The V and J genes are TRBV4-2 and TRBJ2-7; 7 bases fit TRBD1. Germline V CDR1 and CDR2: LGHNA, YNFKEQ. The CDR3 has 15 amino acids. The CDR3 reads CASSQDWPGGYEPYF. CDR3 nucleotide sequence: TGTGCCAGCAGCCAAGATTGGCCAGGGGGATACGAGCCGTACTTC.

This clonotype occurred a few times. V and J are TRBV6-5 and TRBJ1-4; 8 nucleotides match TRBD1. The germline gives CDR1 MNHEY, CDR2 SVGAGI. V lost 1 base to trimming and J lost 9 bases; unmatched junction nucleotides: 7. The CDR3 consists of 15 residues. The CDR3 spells CASSYWPGQGQKLFF. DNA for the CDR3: TGTGCCAGCAGTTACTGGCCTGGACAGGGTCAAAAACTGTTTTTT.

CDR3 residues: CASSSETSGGLADTQYF. The CDR3 DNA is TGTGCCAGCAGCTCAGAGACTAGCGGGGGGCTCGCAGATACGCAGTATTTT. This chain joins TRBV9 and TRBJ2-3, with 13 bases identical to TRBD2. The ends lost 4 bases at V and 4 bases at J; junction bases unmatched: 9. The CDR3 covers 17 residues. Looked up from germline, CDR1 is SGDLS and CDR2 is YYNGEE.

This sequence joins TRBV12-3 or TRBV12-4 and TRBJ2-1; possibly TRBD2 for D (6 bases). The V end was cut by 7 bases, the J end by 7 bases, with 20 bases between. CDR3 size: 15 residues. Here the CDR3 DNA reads TGTGCCAGCACCCATCCCGGGACTGAAAAAAATGAGCAGTTCTTC. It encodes CASTHPGTEKNEQFF.

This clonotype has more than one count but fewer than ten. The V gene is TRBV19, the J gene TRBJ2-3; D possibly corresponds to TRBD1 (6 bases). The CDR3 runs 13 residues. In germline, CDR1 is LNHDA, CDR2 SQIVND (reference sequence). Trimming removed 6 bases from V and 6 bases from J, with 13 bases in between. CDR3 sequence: CASRHRDSDTQYF. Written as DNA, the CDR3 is TGTGCCAGTAGACACAGGGATTCCGATACGCAGTATTTT.

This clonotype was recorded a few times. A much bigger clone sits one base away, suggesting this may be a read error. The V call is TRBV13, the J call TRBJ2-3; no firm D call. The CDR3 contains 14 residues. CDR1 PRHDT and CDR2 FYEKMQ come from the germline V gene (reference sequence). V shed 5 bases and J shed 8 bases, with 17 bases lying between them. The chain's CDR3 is CASSPSPSQGTQYF. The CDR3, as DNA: TGTGCCAGCAGCCCCTCGCCGAGCCAAGGTACGCAGTATTTT.

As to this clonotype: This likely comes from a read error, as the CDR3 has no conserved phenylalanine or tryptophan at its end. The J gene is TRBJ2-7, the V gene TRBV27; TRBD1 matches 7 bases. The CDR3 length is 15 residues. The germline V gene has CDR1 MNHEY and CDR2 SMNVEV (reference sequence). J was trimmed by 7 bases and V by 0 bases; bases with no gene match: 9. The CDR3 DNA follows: TGTGCCAGCAGTTTATCAGGGGGCGCATTTATGGAGCAGTACATC. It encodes CASSLSGGAFMEQYI.

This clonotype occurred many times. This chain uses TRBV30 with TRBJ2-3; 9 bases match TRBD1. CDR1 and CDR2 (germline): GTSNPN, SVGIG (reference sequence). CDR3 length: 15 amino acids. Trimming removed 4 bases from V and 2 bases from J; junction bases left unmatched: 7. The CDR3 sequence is CAWTYRGRSTDTQYF. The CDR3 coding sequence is TGTGCCTGGACTTACAGGGGGCGGTCCACAGATACGCAGTATTTT.

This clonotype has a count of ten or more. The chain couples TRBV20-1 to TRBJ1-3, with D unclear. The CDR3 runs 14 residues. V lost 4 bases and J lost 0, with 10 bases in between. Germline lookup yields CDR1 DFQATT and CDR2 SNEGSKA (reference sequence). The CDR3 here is CSAIGPSSGNTIYF. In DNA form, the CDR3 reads TGCAGTGCTATTGGGCCCTCCTCTGGAAACACCATATATTTT.

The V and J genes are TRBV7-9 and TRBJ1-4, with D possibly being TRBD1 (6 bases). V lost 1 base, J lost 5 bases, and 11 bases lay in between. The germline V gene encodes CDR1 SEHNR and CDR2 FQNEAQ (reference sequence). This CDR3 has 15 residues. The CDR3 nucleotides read TGTGCCAGCAGCTTAGTGGGGGCGCCGAATGAAAAACTGTTTTTT. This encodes CASSLVGAPNEKLFF.

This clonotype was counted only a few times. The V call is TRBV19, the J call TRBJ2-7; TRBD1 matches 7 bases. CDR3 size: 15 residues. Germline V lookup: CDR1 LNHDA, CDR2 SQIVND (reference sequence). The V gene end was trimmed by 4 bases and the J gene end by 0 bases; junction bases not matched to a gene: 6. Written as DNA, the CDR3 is TGTGCCAGTAGTAGTACCCGGACAGGCTCCTACGAGCAGTACTTC. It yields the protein CASSSTRTGSYEQYF. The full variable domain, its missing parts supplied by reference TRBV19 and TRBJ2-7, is DGGITQSPKYLFRKEGQNVTLSCEQNLNHDAMYWYRQDPGQGLRLIYYSQIVNDFQKGDIAEGYSVSREKKESFPLTVTSAQKNPTAFYLCASSSTRTGSYEQYFGPGTRLTVT.

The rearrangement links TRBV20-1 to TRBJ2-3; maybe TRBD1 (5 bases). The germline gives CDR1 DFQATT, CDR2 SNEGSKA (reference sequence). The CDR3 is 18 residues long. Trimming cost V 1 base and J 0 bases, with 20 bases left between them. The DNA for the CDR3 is TGCAGTGCTAGAGTGGCCGTAGGGGTACACGTAAGCACAGATACGCAGTATTTT. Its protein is CSARVAVGVHVSTDTQYF.

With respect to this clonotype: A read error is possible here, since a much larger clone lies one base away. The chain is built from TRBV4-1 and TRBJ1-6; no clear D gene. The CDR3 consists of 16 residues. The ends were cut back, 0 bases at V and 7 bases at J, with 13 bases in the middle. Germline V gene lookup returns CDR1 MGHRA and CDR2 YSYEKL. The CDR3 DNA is TGCGCCAGCAGCCAAGATCGACGGTATCGGAATTCACCCCTCCACTTT. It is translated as CASSQDRRYRNSPLHF.

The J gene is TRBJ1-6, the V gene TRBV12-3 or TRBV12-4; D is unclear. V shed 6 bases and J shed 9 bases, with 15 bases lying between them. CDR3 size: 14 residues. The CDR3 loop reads CASSPFGVGSPLHF. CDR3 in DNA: TGTGCCAGCAGCCCCTTTGGGGTAGGTTCACCCCTCCACTTT.

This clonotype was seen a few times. The CDR3 coding sequence is TGTGCCAGCAGCCAGTATACCGGACGATATAACTATGGCTACACCTTC. Translated, it gives CASSQYTGRYNYGYTF. The chain is built from TRBV14 and TRBJ1-2; D is ambiguous. Germline V gene data show CDR1 as SGHDN and CDR2 as FVKESK. CDR3 length equals 16 residues. Trimming took off 3 bases at V and 1 base at J, with 15 bases between the two ends.

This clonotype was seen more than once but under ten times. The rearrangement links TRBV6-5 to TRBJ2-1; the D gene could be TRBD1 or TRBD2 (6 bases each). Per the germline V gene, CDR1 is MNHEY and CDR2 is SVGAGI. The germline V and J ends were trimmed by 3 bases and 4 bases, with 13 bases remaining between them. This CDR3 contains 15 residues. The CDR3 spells CASSYVAGQYNEQFF. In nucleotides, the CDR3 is TGTGCCAGCAGTTATGTTGCGGGACAATACAATGAGCAGTTCTTC.

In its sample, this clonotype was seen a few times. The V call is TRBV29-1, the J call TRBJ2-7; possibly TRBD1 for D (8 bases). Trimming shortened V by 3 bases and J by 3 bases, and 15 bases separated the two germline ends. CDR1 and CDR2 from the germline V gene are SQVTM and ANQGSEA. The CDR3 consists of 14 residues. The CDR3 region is CSVDPTGEGYEQYF. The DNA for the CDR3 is TGCAGCGTTGACCCGACAGGGGAGGGCTACGAGCAGTACTTC.

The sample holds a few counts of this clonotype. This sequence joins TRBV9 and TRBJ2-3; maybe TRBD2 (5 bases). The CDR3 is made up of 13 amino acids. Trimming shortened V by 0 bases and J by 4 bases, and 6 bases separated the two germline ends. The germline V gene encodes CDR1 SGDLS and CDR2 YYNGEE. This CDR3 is CASSVGEPDTQYF. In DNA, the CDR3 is TGTGCCAGCAGCGTAGGGGAGCCAGATACGCAGTATTTT.

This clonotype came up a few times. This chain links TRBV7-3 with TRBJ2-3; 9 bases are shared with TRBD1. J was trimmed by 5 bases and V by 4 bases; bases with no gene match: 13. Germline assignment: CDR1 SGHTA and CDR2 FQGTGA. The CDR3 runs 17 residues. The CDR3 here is CASSSATGGIEGDTQYF. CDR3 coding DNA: TGTGCCAGCAGCTCCGCGACAGGGGGAATTGAAGGAGATACGCAGTATTTT.

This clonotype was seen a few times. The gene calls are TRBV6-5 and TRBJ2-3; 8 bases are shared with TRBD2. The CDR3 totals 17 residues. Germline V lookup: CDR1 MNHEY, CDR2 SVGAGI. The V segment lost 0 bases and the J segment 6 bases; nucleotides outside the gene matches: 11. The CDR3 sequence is CASSYSSVQRERDTQYF. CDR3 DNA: TGTGCCAGCAGTTACTCGTCGGTTCAGCGGGAGAGGGATACGCAGTATTTT.

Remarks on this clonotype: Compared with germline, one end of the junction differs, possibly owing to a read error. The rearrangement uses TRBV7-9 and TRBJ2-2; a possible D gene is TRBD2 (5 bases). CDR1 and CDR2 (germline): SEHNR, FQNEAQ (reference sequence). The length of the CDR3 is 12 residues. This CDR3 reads CASSYLAGELCF. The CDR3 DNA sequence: TGTGCCAGCAGCTACCTGGCCGGGGAGCTGTGTTTT. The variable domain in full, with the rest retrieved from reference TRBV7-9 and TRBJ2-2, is DTGVSQNPRHKITKRGQNVTFRCDPISEHNRLYWYRQTLGQGPEFLTYFQNEAQLEKSRLLSDRFSAERPKGSFSTLEIQRTEQGDSAMYLCASSYLAGELCFGEGSRLTVL.

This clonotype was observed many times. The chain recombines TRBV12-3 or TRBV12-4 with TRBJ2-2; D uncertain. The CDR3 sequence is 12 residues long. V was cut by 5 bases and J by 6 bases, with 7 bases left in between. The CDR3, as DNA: TGTGCCAGCAGTGTTGGGGCCGGGGAGCTGTTTTTT. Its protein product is CASSVGAGELFF.

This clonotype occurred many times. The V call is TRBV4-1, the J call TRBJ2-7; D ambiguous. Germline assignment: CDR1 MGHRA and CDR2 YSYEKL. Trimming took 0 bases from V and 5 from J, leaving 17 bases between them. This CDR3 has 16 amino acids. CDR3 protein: CASSQEFRPTTHEQYF. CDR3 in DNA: TGCGCCAGCAGCCAAGAATTTAGGCCGACCACACACGAGCAGTACTTC.

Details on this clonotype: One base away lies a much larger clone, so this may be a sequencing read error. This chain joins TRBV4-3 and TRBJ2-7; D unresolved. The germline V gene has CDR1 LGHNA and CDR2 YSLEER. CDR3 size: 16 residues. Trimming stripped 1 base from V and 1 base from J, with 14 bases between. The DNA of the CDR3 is TGCGCCAGCAGCCAAGGGCACGAGATAGGATCCTACGAGCAGTACTTC. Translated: CASSQGHEIGSYEQYF.

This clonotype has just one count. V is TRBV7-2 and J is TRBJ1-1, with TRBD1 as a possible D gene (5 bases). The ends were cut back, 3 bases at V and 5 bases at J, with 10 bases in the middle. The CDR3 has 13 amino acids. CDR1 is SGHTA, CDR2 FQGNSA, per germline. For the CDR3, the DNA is TGTGCCAGCAGCTTCGGGGGTCGGACTGAAGCTTTCTTT. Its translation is CASSFGGRTEAFF.

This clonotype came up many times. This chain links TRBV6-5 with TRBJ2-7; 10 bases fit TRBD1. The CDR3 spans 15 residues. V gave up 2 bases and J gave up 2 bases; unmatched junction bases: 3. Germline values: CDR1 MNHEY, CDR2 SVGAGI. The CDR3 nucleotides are TGTGCCAGCAGTTACGGACAGGGGGGGCCCTACGAGCAGTACTTC. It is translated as CASSYGQGGPYEQYF.

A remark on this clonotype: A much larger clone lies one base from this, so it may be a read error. CDR3: CAWSASPLEQFF. DNA for the CDR3: TGTGCCTGGAGTGCCTCCCCCCTTGAGCAGTTCTTC. The chain links TRBV30 to TRBJ2-1; D is unresolved. Germline V CDR1 and CDR2: GTSNPN, SVGIG (reference sequence). Trimming left V 1 base short and J 9 bases short, with 10 bases between. This CDR3 region has 12 residues.

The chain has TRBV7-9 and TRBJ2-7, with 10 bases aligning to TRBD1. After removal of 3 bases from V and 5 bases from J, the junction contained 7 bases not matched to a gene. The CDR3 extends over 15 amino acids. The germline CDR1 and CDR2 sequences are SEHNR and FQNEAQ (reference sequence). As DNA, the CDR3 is TGTGCCAGCAGCTTCCCGTGGACAGGGGGTGACGAGCAGTACTTC. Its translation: CASSFPWTGGDEQYF.